This passage covers 21 T cell receptor beta chains from one sample sequenced in a study of cytomegalovirus exposure and HLA in healthy donors. The study ran its PCR with 60 Vbeta and 13 Jbeta primers. Libraries were prepared by immunoSEQ multiplex PCR; TCRdb keeps only in-frame clonotypes and omits some of them. The profile covers over 150,000 clones, with 82% appearing a single time and about 11% taken by the ten largest. The source material was PBMCs. The receptors were gathered from a man aged 50 to 59 in good health and CMV-seropositive.

V and J are TRBV6-6 and TRBJ2-2; 11 bases match TRBD1. The J segment lost 7 bases and the V segment lost 4 bases, leaving 2 bases of the junction unmatched. This CDR3 has 14 amino acids. Germline V CDR1 and CDR2: MNHNY, SVGAGI (reference sequence). DNA of the CDR3: TGTGCCAGCAGTTGGACAGGGGGCGACGGGGAGCTGTTTTTT. This encodes CASSWTGGDGELFF.

The chain joins TRBV11-1 to TRBJ1-1; D remains ambiguous. The CDR3 is 15 amino acids. The V and J ends lost 0 bases and 4 bases respectively, with 12 bases between them. Germline values: CDR1 SGHAT, CDR2 FQDESV (reference sequence). CDR3 loop: CASSLAQSRLTEAFF. The CDR3 nucleotides are TGTGCCAGCAGCTTAGCGCAAAGTAGACTCACTGAAGCTTTCTTT.

This rearrangement joins TRBV4-1 to TRBJ1-5; D unclear. The CDR3 totals 14 residues. Germline V gene data show CDR1 as MGHRA and CDR2 as YSYEKL. Between the trimmed V and J ends, which lost 0 bases and 6 bases, there was a span of 9 bases. The CDR3 protein is CASSQEERGQPQHF. CDR3 nucleotides: TGCGCCAGCAGCCAAGAGGAGCGTGGTCAGCCCCAGCATTTT.

The chain recombines TRBV19 with TRBJ2-7, with 12 bases matching TRBD2. Germline assignment: CDR1 LNHDA and CDR2 SQIVND (reference sequence). The CDR3 spans 15 residues. The V segment lost 5 bases and the J segment 2 bases; nucleotides outside the gene matches: 4. Here the CDR3 reads CASSHGLAGPYEQYF. CDR3 bases: TGTGCCAGTAGTCATGGACTAGCGGGGCCCTACGAGCAGTACTTC.

This clone was seen more than once but under ten times. The chain employs TRBV5-6 and TRBJ2-7; possibly TRBD2 for D (6 bases). The CDR3 is made up of 15 amino acids. V lost 4 bases and J lost 3, with 17 bases in between. In germline, CDR1 is SGHDT, CDR2 YYEEEE. The CDR3 spells CASSQKWGVVYEQYF. For the CDR3, the DNA is TGTGCCAGCAGCCAGAAATGGGGGGTGGTCTACGAGCAGTACTTC.

The chain couples TRBV5-4 to TRBJ1-1, with 8 bases identical to TRBD1. The CDR3 contains 16 residues. Germline CDR1 is SGHNT and CDR2 is YYREEE (reference sequence). Losses at the gene ends were 5 bases for V and 0 bases for J; bases not matched to a gene: 9. The DNA of the CDR3 is TGTGCCAGCAGAATAAACAGGGGGAGCATGAACACTGAAGCTTTCTTT. This sequence encodes CASRINRGSMNTEAFF.

The J gene is TRBJ2-2, the V gene TRBV11-2; D may be TRBD1 (5 bases). Germline-derived CDR1 and CDR2 are SGHAT and FQNNGV. V dropped 2 bases and J dropped 1 base, with 8 bases sitting between them. The CDR3 consists of 15 residues. CDR3 region: CASSLRGLNTGELFF. The CDR3 DNA sequence: TGTGCCAGCAGCTTAAGGGGTCTGAACACCGGGGAGCTGTTTTTT.

This clone was recorded a few times. The V call is TRBV5-4, the J call TRBJ1-2; a weak D match, TRBD1 (5 bases). The V end lost 0 bases, the J end lost 8 bases, and 17 bases lay between the germline ends. CDR1 SGHNT and CDR2 YYREEE come from the germline V gene (reference sequence). This CDR3 spans 15 amino acids. The CDR3 DNA follows: TGTGCCAGCAGCTTGGCCAGGGCCGCCGGATGGGGCTACACCTTC. Translated, it gives CASSLARAAGWGYTF.

V gene TRBV5-1 combines with J gene TRBJ1-4, with a tentative D call TRBD1 (6 bases). Germline V gene sequence: CDR1 SGHRS, CDR2 YFSETQ. The CDR3 has 15 amino acids. Trimming removed 4 bases from V and 4 bases from J, with 14 bases in between. CDR3 nucleotides: TGCGCCAGCAGCCCCGGGACACCAAATAATGAAAAACTGTTTTTT. Its translation is CASSPGTPNNEKLFF.

In this sample, this clone turned up a few times. The chain recombines TRBV5-5 with TRBJ2-7; a weak D match, TRBD1 (6 bases). The germline V gene encodes CDR1 SGHKS and CDR2 YYEKEE (reference sequence). This CDR3 comprises 14 residues. V was cut by 4 bases and J by 3 bases, with 14 bases left in between. CDR3 residues: CASSTLDRIYEQYF. DNA of the CDR3: TGTGCCAGCAGCACCCTAGACAGGATCTACGAGCAGTACTTC.

The rearrangement uses TRBV9 and TRBJ2-7; 7 bases agree with TRBD1. V was pared by 3 bases and J by 7 bases, with 10 bases of the junction left unmatched. The length of the CDR3 is 14 residues. Germline V lookup: CDR1 SGDLS, CDR2 YYNGEE. In nucleotides, the CDR3 is TGTGCCAGCAGCGCCTCCGGGACAGCTAGTGAGCAGTACTTC. This encodes CASSASGTASEQYF.

V is TRBV7-3 and J is TRBJ2-3; possible D gene TRBD1, 5 bases. This CDR3 is 12 amino acids long. V was cut by 5 bases and J by 7 bases, with 10 bases left in between. CDR1 and CDR2 from the germline V gene are SGHTA and FQGTGA. The CDR3 loop is CASSLDRYTQYF. Here the CDR3 DNA reads TGTGCCAGCAGCCTCGACAGATATACGCAGTATTTT. Based on the CDR3 plus reference TRBV7-3 and TRBJ2-3, the full variable domain is GAGVSQTPSNKVTEKGKYVELRCDPISGHTALYWYRQSLGQGPEFLIYFQGTGAADDSGLPNDRFFAVRPEGSVSTLKIQRTERGDSAVYLCASSLDRYTQYFGPGTRLTVL.

The rearrangement joins TRBV4-2 to TRBJ2-4, with D possibly being TRBD1 (6 bases). Trimming removed 4 bases at V and 7 bases at J, with 14 bases between. The CDR3 length is 14 residues. Germline lookup yields CDR1 LGHNA and CDR2 YNFKEQ. CDR3 loop: CASSPEGEENIQYF. In nucleotides, the CDR3 is TGTGCCAGCAGCCCCGAGGGGGAAGAGAACATTCAGTACTTC.

The J gene is TRBJ2-7, the V gene TRBV27, with D perhaps matching TRBD1 (5 bases). The CDR3 runs to 13 residues. The germline V gene encodes CDR1 MNHEY and CDR2 SMNVEV (reference sequence). V dropped 7 bases and J dropped 2 bases, with 12 bases sitting between them. In DNA, the CDR3 is TGTGCCAGCAAGCCCCAGGGAACCTACGAGCAGTACTTC. Protein: CASKPQGTYEQYF.

V usage is TRBV10-1 and J usage is TRBJ2-7; D possibly corresponds to TRBD2 (5 bases). This CDR3 is built from 14 residues. V was trimmed by 3 bases and J by 2 bases, leaving 11 bases between them. Germline loops: CDR1 WNHNN, CDR2 SYGVQD (reference sequence). This CDR3 is CASSDVGDPYEQYF. CDR3 DNA: TGCGCCAGCAGTGACGTCGGGGATCCCTACGAGCAGTACTTC.

As for this clone: This specimen includes other DNA sequences encoding the same CDR3. The chain is built from TRBV6-4 and TRBJ2-1, with 7 bases lining up with TRBD2. The V segment lost 2 bases and the J segment 0 bases; nucleotides outside the gene matches: 1. CDR1 and CDR2 (germline): MRHNA, SNTAGT. The CDR3 loop spans 15 amino acids. CDR3 sequence: CASSDGGSSYNEQFF. CDR3 sequence (DNA): TGTGCCAGCAGTGACGGCGGGAGCTCCTACAATGAGCAGTTCTTC.

This clone appeared a single time. The rearrangement uses TRBV7-2 and TRBJ2-6; possibly TRBD1 for D (6 bases). The germline CDR1 and CDR2 sequences are SGHTA and FQGNSA. The CDR3 is 15 residues long. V shed 1 base and J shed 2 bases, with 6 bases lying between them. The CDR3 region is CASSLGGPGANVLTF. CDR3 DNA: TGTGCCAGCAGCTTAGGGGGGCCTGGGGCCAACGTCCTGACTTTC.

The CDR3 protein is CASSFAGGNTEAFF. The CDR3, as DNA: TGTGCCAGCAGTTTTGCGGGAGGAAACACTGAAGCTTTCTTT. The chain has TRBV27 and TRBJ1-1; the D is unclear. This CDR3 is built from 14 residues. Germline-derived CDR1 and CDR2 are MNHEY and SMNVEV (reference sequence). Trimming removed 3 bases from V and 2 bases from J, with 10 bases in between.

The V gene is TRBV4-3, the J gene TRBJ1-3; 7 nucleotides line up with TRBD1. Trimming cost V 1 base and J 0 bases; bases outside gene matches: 9. This CDR3 region has 18 residues. From germline, CDR1 is LGHNA and CDR2 YSLEER. CDR3 sequence reads: CASSQARGRLSSGNTIYF. The CDR3 DNA sequence: TGCGCCAGCAGCCAAGCCAGGGGGAGATTAAGCTCTGGAAACACCATATATTTT.

This clone occurred a few times. The chain is built from TRBV4-2 and TRBJ2-1; D is unclear. The CDR3 sequence is 14 residues long. V was pared by 0 bases and J by 10 bases, with 13 bases between. Germline-derived CDR1 and CDR2 are LGHNA and YNFKEQ. The CDR3 DNA sequence: TGTGCCAGCAGCCAAGATGAGCCTGGCGGAGAGCAGTTCTTC. It is translated as CASSQDEPGGEQFF.

This chain joins TRBV15 and TRBJ2-1; TRBD2 is a possible D gene (5 bases). The V gene lost 0 bases and the J gene lost 8 bases, with 8 bases spanning the gap. CDR3 size: 13 residues. The germline V gene has CDR1 LNHNV and CDR2 YYDKDF (reference sequence). This CDR3 reads CATSRDEGDEQFF. The CDR3, as DNA: TGTGCCACCAGCAGAGATGAGGGCGATGAGCAGTTCTTC.